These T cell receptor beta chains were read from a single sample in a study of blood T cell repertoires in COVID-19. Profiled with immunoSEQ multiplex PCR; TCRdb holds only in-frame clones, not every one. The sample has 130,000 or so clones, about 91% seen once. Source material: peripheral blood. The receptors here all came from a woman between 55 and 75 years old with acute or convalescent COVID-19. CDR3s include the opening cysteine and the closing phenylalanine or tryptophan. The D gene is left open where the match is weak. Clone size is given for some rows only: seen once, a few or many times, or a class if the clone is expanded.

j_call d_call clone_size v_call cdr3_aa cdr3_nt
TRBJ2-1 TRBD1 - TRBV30 CAWTRPGQGYNEQFF TGTGCCTGGACCCGGCCGGGACAGGGCTACAATGAGCAGTTCTTC
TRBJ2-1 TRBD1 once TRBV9 CASSVGQGVGEQFF TGTGCCAGCAGCGTCGGACAGGGGGTCGGTGAGCAGTTCTTC
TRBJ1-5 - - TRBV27 CASSFHGGNQPQHF TGTGCCAGCAGTTTTCACGGAGGCAATCAGCCCCAGCATTTT
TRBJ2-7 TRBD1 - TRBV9 CASSRGIETGPYEQYF TGTGCCAGCAGCCGAGGTATCGAGACAGGGCCCTACGAGCAGTACTTC
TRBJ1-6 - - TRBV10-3 CAIRDFGVHSPLHF TGTGCCATCAGAGATTTCGGGGTTCATTCACCCCTCCACTTT
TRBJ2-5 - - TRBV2 CASSERNTQETQYF TGTGCCAGCAGTGAGCGGAATACCCAAGAGACCCAGTACTTC
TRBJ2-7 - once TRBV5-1 CASSLGQGADRHF TGCGCCAGCAGCTTGGGGCAAGGGGCTGATCGACACTTC
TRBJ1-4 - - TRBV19 CASSMNQGTVANEKLFF TGTGCCAGTAGTATGAACCAGGGGACGGTGGCTAATGAAAAACTGTTTTTT
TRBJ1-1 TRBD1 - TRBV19 CADQGGKTEAFF TGTGCTGACCAGGGGGGCAAGACTGAAGCTTTCTTT
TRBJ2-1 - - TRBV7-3 CASSPNPNNEQFF TGTGCCAGCAGCCCTAACCCCAACAATGAGCAGTTCTTC
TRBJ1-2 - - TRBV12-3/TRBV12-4 CASSNSWDSGYTF TGTGCCAGCAGCAATTCCTGGGACTCTGGCTACACCTTC
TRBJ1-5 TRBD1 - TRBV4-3 CASSQVGGQNQPQHF TGCGCCAGCAGCCAAGTGGGGGGACAGAATCAGCCCCAGCATTTT
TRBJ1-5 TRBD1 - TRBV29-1 CSVGDSYNQPQHF TGCAGCGTTGGGGACAGCTACAATCAGCCCCAGCATTTT
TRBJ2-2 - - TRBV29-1 CSGKDYLGTGELFF TGCAGCGGGAAGGACTACCTGGGGACCGGGGAGCTGTTTTTT
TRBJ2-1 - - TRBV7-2 CASSFTGQRGVNEQFF TGTGCCAGCAGCTTTACCGGACAGAGAGGGGTCAATGAGCAGTTCTTC
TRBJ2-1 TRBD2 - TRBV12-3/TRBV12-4 CASSSGTRRFF TGTGCCAGCAGTTCCGGGACTAGGCGGTTCTTC
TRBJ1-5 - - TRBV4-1 CASAAGYNSNQPQHF TGCGCCAGCGCAGCAGGGTACAATAGCAATCAGCCCCAGCATTTT
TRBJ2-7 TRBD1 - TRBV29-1 CSVEGQGDEQYF TGCAGCGTTGAAGGACAGGGTGACGAGCAGTACTTC
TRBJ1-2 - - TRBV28 CASSVLGGQGYTF TGTGCCAGCAGTGTCCTGGGGGGGCAAGGCTACACCTTC
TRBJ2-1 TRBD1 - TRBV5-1 CASSSDRGGFNEQFF TGCGCCAGCAGCTCGGACAGGGGAGGTTTCAATGAGCAGTTCTTC
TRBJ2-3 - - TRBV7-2 CASSPTGGTDTQYF TGTGCCAGCAGCCCGACTGGAGGGACAGATACGCAGTATTTT
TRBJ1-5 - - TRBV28 CASSLFGDHQPQHF TGTGCCAGCAGTTTATTTGGAGATCACCAGCCCCAGCATTTT
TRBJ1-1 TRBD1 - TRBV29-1 CSVEKGQATEAFF TGCAGCGTTGAAAAGGGACAGGCCACTGAAGCTTTCTTT
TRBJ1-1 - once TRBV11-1 CASSFTGTLGGTEAFF TGTGCCAGCAGCTTCACCGGGACCCTGGGGGGGACTGAAGCTTTCTTT
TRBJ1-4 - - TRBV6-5 CASSYASRANEKLFF TGTGCCAGCAGTTACGCGTCCAGGGCGAATGAAAAACTGTTTTTT
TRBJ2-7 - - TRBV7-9 CASSRSVDEQYF TGTGCCAGCAGCCGATCAGTGGACGAGCAGTACTTC
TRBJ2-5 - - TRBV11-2 CASSFQGSRETQYF TGTGCCAGCAGCTTCCAGGGGTCAAGAGAGACCCAGTACTTC
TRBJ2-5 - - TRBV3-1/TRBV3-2 CASSRQAWETQYF TGTGCCAGCAGCCGACAGGCGTGGGAGACCCAGTACTTC
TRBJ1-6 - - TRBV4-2 CASSPPGGGNSPLHF TGTGCCAGCAGCCCCCCCGGGGGGGGCAATTCACCCCTCCACTTT
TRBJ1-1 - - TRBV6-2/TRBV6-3 CASSFHRDMNTEAFF TGTGCCAGCAGTTTTCACAGGGATATGAACACTGAAGCTTTCTTT
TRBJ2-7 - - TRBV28 CASSAAVRHEQYF TGTGCCAGCAGTGCCGCGGTGAGACACGAGCAGTACTTC
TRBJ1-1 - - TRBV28 CASSAGGRNTEAFF TGTGCCAGCAGCGCAGGAGGCAGGAACACTGAAGCTTTCTTT
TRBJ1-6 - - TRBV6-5 CASRRTALNSPLHF TGTGCCAGCAGGCGGACAGCCCTAAATTCACCCCTCCACTTT
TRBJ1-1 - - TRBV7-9 CASSLALTMNTEAFF TGTGCCAGCAGCTTAGCGCTGACAATGAACACTGAAGCTTTCTTT
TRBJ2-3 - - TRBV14 CASSQGFAQGDTQYF TGTGCCAGCAGCCAAGGATTCGCCCAGGGAGATACGCAGTATTTT
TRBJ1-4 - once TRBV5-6 CASTGGRGEKLFF TGTGCCAGCACCGGGGGGCGAGGAGAAAAACTGTTTTTT
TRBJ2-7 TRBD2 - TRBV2 CASRGTSGGLYEQYF TGTGCCAGCAGGGGGACTAGCGGGGGTCTTTACGAGCAGTACTTC
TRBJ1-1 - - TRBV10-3 CAISESAVKNTEAFF TGTGCCATCAGTGAGTCGGCAGTTAAGAACACTGAAGCTTTCTTT
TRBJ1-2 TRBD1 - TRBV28 CASRPIDRGRDGYTF TGTGCCAGCAGACCGATCGACAGGGGAAGGGATGGCTACACCTTC
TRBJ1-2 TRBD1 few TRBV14 CASSPDRGGYTF TGTGCCAGCAGCCCTGACAGGGGTGGCTACACCTTC
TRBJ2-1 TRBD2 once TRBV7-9 CASSPMTSGQVPYNEQFF TGTGCCAGCAGCCCTATGACTAGCGGCCAAGTACCCTACAATGAGCAGTTCTTC
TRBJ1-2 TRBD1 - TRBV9 CASSVTSNRGYGYTF TGTGCCAGCAGCGTGACCTCTAACAGGGGCTATGGCTACACCTTC
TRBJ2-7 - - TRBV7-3 CASSLTGWCPGIYEQYF TGTGCCAGCAGCTTAACAGGGTGGTGCCCAGGGATCTACGAGCAGTACTTC
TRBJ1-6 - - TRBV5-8 CASSLSGQLNSPLHF TGTGCCAGCAGCTTGTCCGGACAGCTAAATTCACCCCTCCACTTT
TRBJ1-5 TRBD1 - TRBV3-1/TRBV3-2 CASSQGTGYSNQPQHF TGTGCCAGCAGCCAGGGGACAGGGTATAGCAATCAGCCCCAGCATTTT
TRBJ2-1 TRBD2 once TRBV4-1 CASSHRTGTSGYNEQFF TGCGCCAGCAGCCACCGCACGGGGACTAGCGGATACAATGAGCAGTTCTTC
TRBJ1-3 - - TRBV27 CASKTPRGLSGNTIYF TGTGCCAGCAAAACCCCCAGGGGACTATCTGGAAACACCATATATTTT
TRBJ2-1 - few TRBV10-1 CASRRLPFAYNEQFF TGCGCCAGCAGACGACTACCCTTTGCCTACAATGAGCAGTTCTTC
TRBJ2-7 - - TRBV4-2 CASSPGNSGPYEQYF TGTGCCAGCAGCCCGGGAAACAGCGGCCCCTACGAGCAGTACTTC
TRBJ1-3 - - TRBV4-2 CASSAATSGAGNTIYF TGTGCCAGCAGCGCAGCTACTAGCGGAGCTGGAAACACCATATATTTT
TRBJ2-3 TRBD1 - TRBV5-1 CASSPGQGPDTQYF TGCGCCAGCAGCCCCGGACAGGGGCCAGATACGCAGTATTTT
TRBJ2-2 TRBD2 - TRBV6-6 CASSPGTGLAGGPGGELFF TGTGCCAGCAGTCCGGGGACAGGACTAGCGGGGGGGCCCGGCGGGGAGCTGTTTTTT
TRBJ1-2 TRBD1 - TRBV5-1 CASSQGQGYGYTF TGCGCCAGCAGCCAAGGACAGGGTTATGGCTACACCTTC
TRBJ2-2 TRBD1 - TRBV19 CASSIEGRGHRELFF TGTGCCAGTAGTATAGAGGGCAGGGGGCACCGGGAGCTGTTTTTT
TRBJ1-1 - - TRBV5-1 CASSFLSGTNTEAFF TGCGCCAGCAGCTTTTTATCGGGAACGAACACTGAAGCTTTCTTT
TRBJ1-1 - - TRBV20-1 CSATTGISGFF TGCAGTGCTACCACCGGGATCAGTGGTTTCTTT
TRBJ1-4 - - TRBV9 CASSVGQINEKLFF TGTGCCAGCAGCGTAGGACAGATTAATGAAAAACTGTTTTTT
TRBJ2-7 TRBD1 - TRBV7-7 CASSLDGTGRYEQYF TGTGCTAGCAGCTTAGACGGGACAGGGAGGTACGAGCAGTACTTC
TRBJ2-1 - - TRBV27 CASRKTSGTEQFF TGTGCCAGCAGGAAAACTTCCGGGACAGAGCAGTTCTTC
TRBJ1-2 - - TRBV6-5 CASSLDRLEGYTF TGTGCCAGCAGTCTAGACAGGTTGGAAGGCTACACCTTC